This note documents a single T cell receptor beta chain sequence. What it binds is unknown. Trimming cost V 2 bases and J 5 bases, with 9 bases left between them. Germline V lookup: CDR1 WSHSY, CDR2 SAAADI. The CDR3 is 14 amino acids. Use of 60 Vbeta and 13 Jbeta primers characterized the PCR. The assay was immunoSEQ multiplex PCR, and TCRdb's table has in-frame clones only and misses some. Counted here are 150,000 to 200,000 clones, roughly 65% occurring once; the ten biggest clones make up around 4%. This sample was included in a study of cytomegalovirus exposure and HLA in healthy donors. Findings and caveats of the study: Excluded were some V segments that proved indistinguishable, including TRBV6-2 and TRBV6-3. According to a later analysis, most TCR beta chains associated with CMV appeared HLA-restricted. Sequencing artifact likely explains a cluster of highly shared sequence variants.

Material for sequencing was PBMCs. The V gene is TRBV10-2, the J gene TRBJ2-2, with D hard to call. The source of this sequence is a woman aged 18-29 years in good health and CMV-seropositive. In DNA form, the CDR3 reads TGCGCCAGCAGTGAGCGTCTTATGACCGGGGAGCTGTTTTTT. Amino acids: CASSERLMTGELFF.